The sequence of this T cell receptor (beta chain) was determined in a study of shared clonotypes between healthy human individuals. Study in general: Each donor contributed plates that comprised three CD4 naive, three CD4 memory, two CD8 naive and one CD8 memory.

Findings of the study overall: In general, naive subsets displayed greater estimated richness than memory subsets did. The small donor group covered limited genetic and exposure diversity.

Germline assignment: CDR1 MDHEN and CDR2 SYDVKM. The CDR3 loop spans 14 amino acids. Unmatched junction bases numbered 1, after V lost 5 bases and J lost 1 base. Concerning this clone: Its target is not known.

The data were produced by immunoSEQ multiplex PCR, yet TCRdb's version contains in-frame clones alone and is incomplete. The data hold under 1,900,000 clones, with 98% to 99% observed a single time. Sequencing was performed on naive CD4+ T cells sorted from blood. Noted subset: CD45RA+ positively selected. This chain joins TRBV28 and TRBJ1-5, with TRBD1 identical over 8 bases. This sequence was found in a man aged 25-45 years in good health. CDR3 sequence: CASSQGASNQPQHF. As DNA, the CDR3 is TGTGCCAGCAGTCAGGGGGCAAGCAATCAGCCCCAGCATTTT.